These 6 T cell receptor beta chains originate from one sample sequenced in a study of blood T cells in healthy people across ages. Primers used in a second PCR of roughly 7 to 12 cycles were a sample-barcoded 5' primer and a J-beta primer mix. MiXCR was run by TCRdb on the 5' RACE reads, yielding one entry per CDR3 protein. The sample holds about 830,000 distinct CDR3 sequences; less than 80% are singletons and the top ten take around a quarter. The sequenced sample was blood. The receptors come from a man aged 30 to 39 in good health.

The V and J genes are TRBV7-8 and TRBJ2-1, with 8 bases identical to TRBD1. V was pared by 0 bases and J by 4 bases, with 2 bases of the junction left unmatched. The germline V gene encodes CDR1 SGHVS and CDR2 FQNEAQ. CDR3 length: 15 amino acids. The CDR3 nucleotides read TGTGCCAGCAGCTTAGCGGACAGGGTTTACAATGAGCAGTTCTTC. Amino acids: CASSLADRVYNEQFF.

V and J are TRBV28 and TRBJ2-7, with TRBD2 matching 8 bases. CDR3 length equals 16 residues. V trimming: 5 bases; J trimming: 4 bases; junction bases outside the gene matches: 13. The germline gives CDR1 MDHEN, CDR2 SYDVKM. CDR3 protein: CASSPPGGRSEYEQYF. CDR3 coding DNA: TGTGCCAGCAGTCCCCCGGGGGGGAGAAGTGAGTACGAGCAGTACTTC.

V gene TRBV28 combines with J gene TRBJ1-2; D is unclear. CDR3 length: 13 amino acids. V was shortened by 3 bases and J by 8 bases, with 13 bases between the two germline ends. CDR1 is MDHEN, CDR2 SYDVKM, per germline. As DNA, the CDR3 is TGTGCCAGCAGTTTCGACGCGCTTGACGGCTACACCTTC. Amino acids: CASSFDALDGYTF.

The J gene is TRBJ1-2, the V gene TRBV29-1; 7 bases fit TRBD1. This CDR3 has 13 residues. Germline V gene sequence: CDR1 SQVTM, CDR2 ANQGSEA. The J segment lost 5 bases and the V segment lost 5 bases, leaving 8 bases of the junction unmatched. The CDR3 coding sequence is TGCAGCGTTACGACAGGGAGCGAGTATGGCTACACCTTC. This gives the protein CSVTTGSEYGYTF.

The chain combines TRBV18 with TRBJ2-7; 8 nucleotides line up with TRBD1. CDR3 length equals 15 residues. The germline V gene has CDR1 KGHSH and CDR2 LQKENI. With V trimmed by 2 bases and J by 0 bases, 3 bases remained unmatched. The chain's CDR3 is CASSPAGQDSYEQYF. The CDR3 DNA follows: TGTGCCAGCTCACCAGCGGGACAGGACTCCTACGAGCAGTACTTC. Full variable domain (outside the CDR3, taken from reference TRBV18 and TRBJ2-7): NAGVMQNPRHLVRRRGQEARLRCSPMKGHSHVYWYRQLPEEGLKFMVYLQKENIIDESGMPKERFSAEFPKEGPSILRIQQVVRGDSAAYFCASSPAGQDSYEQYFGPGTRLTVT.

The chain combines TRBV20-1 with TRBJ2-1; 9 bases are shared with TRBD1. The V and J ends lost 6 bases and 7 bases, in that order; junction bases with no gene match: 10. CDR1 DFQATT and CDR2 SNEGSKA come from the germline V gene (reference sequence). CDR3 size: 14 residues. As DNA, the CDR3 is TGCAGTGCCTTGGACAGGGGCCTCAAGAATGAGCAGTTCTTC. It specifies CSALDRGLKNEQFF.